A selection of T cell receptor beta chains follows, all from one sample in a study of follicular helper T cells after annual influenza vaccination. Sequencing was performed with immunoSEQ multiplex PCR; in TCRdb, only in-frame clones are kept and a portion is missing. The sample contains approximately 15,000 clones, just under 80% of which appear only once. Sequenced material: CXCR5- memory CD4+ T cells sorted from blood, taken on the day of influenza vaccination. The source is an adult who received the influenza vaccine. The CDR3 runs from the conserved cysteine through the conserved F or W. The D gene is left open where the match is weak. Size values are once, few and many counts, or a class for expanded clones, and some rows have none.

j_call v_call clone_size d_call cdr3_nt cdr3_aa
TRBJ1-3 TRBV11-3 . . TGTGCCAGCAGCTTAGTAGGAAACACCATATATTTT CASSLVGNTIYF
TRBJ2-5 TRBV7-6 . . TGTGCCAGCAGCTTACGGAGACAGACACAAGAGACCCAGTACTTC CASSLRRQTQETQYF
TRBJ1-1 TRBV4-3 few . TGCGCCAGCAGCCAAGAGGTAACTGAAGCTTTCTTT CASSQEVTEAFF
TRBJ2-2 TRBV7-2 . . TGTGCCAGCAGCTTAGGGCGGGTTAACACCGGGGAGCTGTTTTTT CASSLGRVNTGELFF
TRBJ2-3 TRBV6-1 . . TGTGCCAGCAGTAGGGGTTCAGATACGCAGTATTTT CASSRGSDTQYF
TRBJ1-2 TRBV7-2 . . TGTGCCAGCAGCCGCGCCGGGGCCACTAACTATGGCTACACCTTC CASSRAGATNYGYTF
TRBJ2-5 TRBV27 . TRBD2 TGTGCCAGCAGTTTCTCAGCGGGGATACAAGAGACCCAGTACTTC CASSFSAGIQETQYF
TRBJ2-1 TRBV19 . TRBD1 TGTGCCAGTAGTTGGCAGGGGGCCCTCAATGAGCAGTTCTTC CASSWQGALNEQFF
TRBJ2-6 TRBV1 . . TGCACCAGCAGTCCAGTGTTTGTTGCACAAAGTCGGGCCAACGTCCTGACTTTC CTSSPVFVAQSRANVLTF
TRBJ2-7 TRBV7-2 few TRBD1 TGTGCCAGCAGCTTAGGCGGCCGGGACAGGATTACCTACGAGCAGTACTTC CASSLGGRDRITYEQYF
TRBJ2-7 TRBV9 few . TGTGCCAGCAGCGTAGACCGGGGAGCCTACGAGCAGTACTTC CASSVDRGAYEQYF
TRBJ2-4 TRBV4-2 . . TGTGCCAGCAGCGGCTGGGGGAAAAACATTCAGTACTTC CASSGWGKNIQYF
TRBJ1-2 TRBV11-2 . TRBD1 TGTGCCAGCAGCCCCAGAGGGGGCGCGAACTATGGCTACACCTTC CASSPRGGANYGYTF
TRBJ2-3 TRBV5-4 . . TGTGCCAGCAGCAAAGAAGGTACAGATACGCAGTATTTT CASSKEGTDTQYF
TRBJ2-1 TRBV4-2 . TRBD2 TGTGCCAGCAGCCAAGATTATCAGCGGGGGGCATCGGTCAATGAGCAGTTCTTC CASSQDYQRGASVNEQFF
TRBJ1-3 TRBV28 few . TGTGCCAGCAGGGAGCTGGACACCATATATTTT CASRELDTIYF
TRBJ2-7 TRBV10-3 . . TGTGCCATCAAGGTTGGGGCAGGGAAAACGGGAGAGCAGTACTTC CAIKVGAGKTGEQYF
TRBJ1-3 TRBV5-6 . . TGTGCCAGCAGCCGCAACGCGGGGTATAGTGCTGGAAACACCATATATTTT CASSRNAGYSAGNTIYF
TRBJ2-3 TRBV6-8 . TRBD2 TGTGCCAGCACCCAGCCCGGGACTAGCGGGGATACGCAGTATTTT CASTQPGTSGDTQYF
TRBJ1-2 TRBV7-9 few . TGTGCCAGCAGCTGGGAAGGGCACGGCTACACCTTC CASSWEGHGYTF
TRBJ1-5 TRBV7-4 . . TGTGCCAGCAGCTTAGGGCCGCCTTATAGCAATCAGCCCCAGCATTTT CASSLGPPYSNQPQHF
TRBJ1-1 TRBV9 . TRBD1 TGTGCCAGCAGCGCCCCTCCGGGACAGGGGGACACTGAAGCTTTCTTT CASSAPPGQGDTEAFF
TRBJ2-3 TRBV12-5 . TRBD2 TGTGCTAGTGGTTTGGCTAGCGGGGGGACTAGAGGTACGCAGTATTTT CASGLASGGTRGTQYF
TRBJ2-2 TRBV19 once TRBD1 TGTGCCAGTGCTAACCCAGGGGGCATGTCCTTCGGCGGGGAGCTGTTTTTT CASANPGGMSFGGELFF
TRBJ1-5 TRBV2 . . TGTGCCAGCAGTGGAAGAAGTTATAGCAATCAGCCCCAGCATTTT CASSGRSYSNQPQHF
TRBJ1-2 TRBV6-5 few . TGTGCCAGCAGTTACAGGGGCCCGGGCTATGGCTACACCTTC CASSYRGPGYGYTF
TRBJ1-5 TRBV7-2 once . TGTGCCAGCAGCCCAAAAGGGGACGAATTAGGGGGAAAGGAGCAGCCCCAGCATTTT CASSPKGDELGGKEQPQHF
TRBJ2-1 TRBV6-1 . TRBD2 TGTGCCAGCAGTGAGCTAGCGGGGTACAATGAGCAGTTCTTC CASSELAGYNEQFF
TRBJ1-4 TRBV14 few TRBD1 TGTGCCAGCAGCCTCCGGACAGGGCAGAATGTAAAACTGTTTTTT CASSLRTGQNVKLFF
TRBJ2-5 TRBV6-1 . . TGTGCCAGCAGTCGAAACCAGGGACTGTACGAGACCCAGTACTTC CASSRNQGLYETQYF
TRBJ2-5 TRBV18 . . TGTGCCAGCTCACCACCGGGGAAGACCCAGTACTTC CASSPPGKTQYF
TRBJ1-5 TRBV18 . . TGTGCCAGCTCACTTCAGGGCGGAAACAATCAGCCCCAGCATTTT CASSLQGGNNQPQHF
TRBJ1-1 TRBV29-1 few TRBD1 TGCAGCGTGCCTTCGGGACAGGGGAACACTGAAGCTTTCTTT CSVPSGQGNTEAFF
TRBJ2-1 TRBV5-6 . TRBD2 TGTGCCAGCAGCTTGAGTGGACTAGGGTACAATGAGCAGTTCTTC CASSLSGLGYNEQFF
TRBJ2-1 TRBV4-1 . . TGCGCCAGCAGCCAAGAGGGGACTGGCACAAACAATGAGCAGTTCTTC CASSQEGTGTNNEQFF
TRBJ2-5 TRBV7-2 . TRBD2 TGTGCCAGCTGTCCCGCTAGCGGGGGGGCCTTAGAGACCCAGTACTTC CASCPASGGALETQYF
TRBJ2-7 TRBV4-2 . . TGTGCCAGCAGCCGTGGAAGGGACATGCCCTCCACCGAGCAGTACTTC CASSRGRDMPSTEQYF
TRBJ2-5 TRBV5-1 . . TGCGCCAGCAGCCTAGGGGTTCAGGGCCCAGAGACCCAGTACTTC CASSLGVQGPETQYF
TRBJ2-5 TRBV7-2 once . TGTGCCAGCAGCACCATGGAGACCCAGTACTTC CASSTMETQYF
TRBJ1-3 TRBV4-2 . . TGTGCCAGCAGCCAAGACGGACAGACGCGGAACACCATATATTTT CASSQDGQTRNTIYF
TRBJ2-6 TRBV19 . . TGTGCCAGTAGTAGATACGAGGACCCCGGAGGTTCTGGGGCCAACGTCCTGACTTTC CASSRYEDPGGSGANVLTF
TRBJ2-1 TRBV7-9 . TRBD2 TGTGCCAGCAGCCCCCGCCTAGCGGATGAGCAGTTCTTC CASSPRLADEQFF
TRBJ1-4 TRBV5-1 . . TGCGCCAGCACCCTTGGCACCGATGAAAAACTGTTTTTT CASTLGTDEKLFF
TRBJ1-4 TRBV7-9 . . TGTGCCAGCAGCTTCCCCCCGGAAAAACTGTTTTTT CASSFPPEKLFF
TRBJ1-5 TRBV7-9 few TRBD1 TGTGCCAGCAGCCCGACAGGGACAAAGAATCAGCCCCAGCATTTT CASSPTGTKNQPQHF
TRBJ2-7 TRBV4-3 . . TGCGCCAGCAGCCAAGAAGTACAGGGCAGGTTCTACGAGCAGTACTTC CASSQEVQGRFYEQYF
TRBJ2-3 TRBV5-4 . . TGTGCCAGCAGCTTGGATGGCCAGATCAGGCGCACAGATACGCAGTATTTT CASSLDGQIRRTDTQYF
TRBJ2-2 TRBV5-1 few TRBD2 TGCGCCAGCAGCTGGAGCGGGGATGACACCGGGGAGCTGTTTTTT CASSWSGDDTGELFF
TRBJ1-1 TRBV5-1 . TRBD1 TGCGCCAGCAGCTTGGGTTTCCGGACAGGGGTTAGAAACACTGAAGCTTTCTTT CASSLGFRTGVRNTEAFF
TRBJ1-5 TRBV2 . TRBD1 TGTGCCAGCAGTTTTGGCAGGGGGTTTCAGCCCCAGCATTTT CASSFGRGFQPQHF
TRBJ2-3 TRBV9 . TRBD2 TGTGCCAGCAGCGTCCTAGCGGGGGTCTACACAGATACGCAGTATTTT CASSVLAGVYTDTQYF
TRBJ1-2 TRBV7-2 . . TGTGCCAGCAGCCCCCGAGGGGCTGGTGGCTACACCTTC CASSPRGAGGYTF
TRBJ2-7 TRBV14 . . TGTGCCAGCAGCCCTCGTCGACAGAGTTCCTCCTACGAGCAGTACTTC CASSPRRQSSSYEQYF
TRBJ2-5 TRBV18 . . TGTGCCAGCTCACCGGAAGAGACCCAGTACTTC CASSPEETQYF
TRBJ2-1 TRBV6-5 . TRBD1 TGTGCCAGCAGTTTTAATCGGGACAGGGTTAACAATGAGCAGTTCTTC CASSFNRDRVNNEQFF